The TCR beta chain described here comes from a study of T cells in Graves' hyperthyroidism and ophthalmopathy. RNA transcripts gave rise to amplified TCR beta CDR3 regions. With the HTBI primer set, the TCR CDR3 went through a first round of RT-PCR. MiXCR, applied by TCRdb to the multiplex PCR reads, yields one record per CDR3 protein. The sample has hundreds of thousands of distinct CDR3 sequences, about 15% seen once; the top ten hold almost 6%. Sequenced sample: blood. The receptor comes from a woman under 40 with Graves' hyperthyroidism that later progressed to Graves' ophthalmopathy.

The CDR3 spells CSVVAGQGDYGYTF. The CDR3 DNA reads as TGCAGCGTTGTAGCGGGACAGGGGGACTATGGCTACACCTTC. V usage is TRBV29-1 and J usage is TRBJ1-2, with 11 bases aligning to TRBD1. The V and J ends lost 4 bases and 3 bases, in that order; junction bases with no gene match: 4. CDR1 SQVTM and CDR2 ANQGSEA come from the germline V gene. This CDR3 contains 14 residues.